This T cell receptor (beta chain) was obtained from a study of T cells expressing NK-cell markers. Study overall: Beta-chain profiling covered CD3+CD56+NKG2C+, CD3+CD56+NKG2C- and CD3+CD56-NKG2C+ sorted subsets. Most of the eight sequenced donors were classified as HCMV-seropositive, and one was classified as seronegative.

Regarding this clonotype: No antigen is known for it.

The CDR3 sequence is 15 residues long. Germline V gene sequence: CDR1 MGHDK, CDR2 SYGVNS. Production of TCR beta cDNA relied on 5'RACE template switching with UMIs. TCRdb reprocessed the 5' RACE reads; each CDR3 protein has one entry and no DNA is given. The data include approximately 440,000 distinct CDR3 sequences; the top ten clones carry almost 1.5%. Study-wide points: Of CD8+ T cells, 1.0-7.0% belonged to dominant NKG2C+ clonotypes in six donors.

The chain carries TRBV25-1 and TRBJ2-2. Material for sequencing was blood T cells: a sorted CD56 or NKG2C T cell subset, CD4+ or CD8+ T cells, or bulk PBMC T cells (not recorded which). The TCR comes from a woman aged 50 to 65 in good health. The chain's CDR3 is CASSDGRIVTGELFF.